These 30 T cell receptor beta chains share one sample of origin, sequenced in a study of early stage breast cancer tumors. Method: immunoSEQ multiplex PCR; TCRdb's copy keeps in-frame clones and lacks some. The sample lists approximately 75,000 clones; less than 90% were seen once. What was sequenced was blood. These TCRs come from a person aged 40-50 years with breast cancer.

The CDR3 coding sequence is TGTGCCAGCAGTGATGCGGCAGCATTTTCTGGGGCCAACGTCCTGACTTTC. Translation gives CASSDAAAFSGANVLTF. This chain joins TRBV25-1 and TRBJ2-6; D is uncertain. CDR3 length: 17 amino acids. V lost 3 bases and J lost 1, with 13 bases in between. Germline V gene data show CDR1 as MGHDK and CDR2 as SYGVNS. The full variable domain, rest sourced from reference TRBV25-1 and TRBJ2-6, is EADIYQTPRYLVIGTGKKITLECSQTMGHDKMYWYQQDPGMELHLIHYSYGVNSTEKGDLSSESTVSRIRTEHFPLTLESARPSHTSQYLCASSDAAAFSGANVLTFGAGSRLTVL.

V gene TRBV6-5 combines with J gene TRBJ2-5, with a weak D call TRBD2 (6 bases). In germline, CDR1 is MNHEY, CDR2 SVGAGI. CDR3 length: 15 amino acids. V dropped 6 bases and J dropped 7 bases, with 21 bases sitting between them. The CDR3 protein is CASRPRPSGDGTQYF. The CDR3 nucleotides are TGTGCCAGCAGACCCAGGCCGTCGGGGGACGGGACCCAGTACTTC.

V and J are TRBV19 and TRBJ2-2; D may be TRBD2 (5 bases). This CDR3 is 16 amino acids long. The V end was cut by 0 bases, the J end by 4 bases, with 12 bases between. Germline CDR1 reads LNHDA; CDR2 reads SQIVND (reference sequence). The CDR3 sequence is CASSIDLGGFTGELFF. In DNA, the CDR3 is TGTGCCAGTAGTATAGATCTTGGCGGGTTCACCGGGGAGCTGTTTTTT.

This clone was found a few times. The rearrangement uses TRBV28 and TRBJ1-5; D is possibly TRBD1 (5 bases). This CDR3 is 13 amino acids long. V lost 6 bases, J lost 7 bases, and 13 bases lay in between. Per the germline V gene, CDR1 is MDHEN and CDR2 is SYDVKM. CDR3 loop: CASSLRVLQPQHF. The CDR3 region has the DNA TGTGCCAGCAGCCTCAGGGTGTTACAGCCCCAGCATTTT.

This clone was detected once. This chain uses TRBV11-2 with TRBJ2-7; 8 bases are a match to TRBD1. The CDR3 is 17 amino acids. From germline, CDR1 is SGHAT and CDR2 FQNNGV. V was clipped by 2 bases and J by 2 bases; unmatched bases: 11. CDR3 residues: CASSLYTRGQETYEQYF. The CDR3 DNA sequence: TGTGCCAGCAGCTTATATACAAGGGGACAGGAGACCTACGAGCAGTACTTC. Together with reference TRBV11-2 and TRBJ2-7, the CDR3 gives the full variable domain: EAGVAQSPRYKIIEKRQSVAFWCNPISGHATLYWYQQILGQGPKLLIQFQNNGVVDDSQLPKDRFSAERLKGVDSTLKIQPAKLEDSAVYLCASSLYTRGQETYEQYFGPGTRLTVT.

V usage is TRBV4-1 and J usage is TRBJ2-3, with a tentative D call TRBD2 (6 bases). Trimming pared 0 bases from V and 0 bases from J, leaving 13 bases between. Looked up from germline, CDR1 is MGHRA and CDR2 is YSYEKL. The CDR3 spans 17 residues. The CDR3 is CASSQDRVGTSTDTQYF. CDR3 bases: TGCGCCAGCAGCCAAGATCGGGTAGGGACTAGCACAGATACGCAGTATTTT.

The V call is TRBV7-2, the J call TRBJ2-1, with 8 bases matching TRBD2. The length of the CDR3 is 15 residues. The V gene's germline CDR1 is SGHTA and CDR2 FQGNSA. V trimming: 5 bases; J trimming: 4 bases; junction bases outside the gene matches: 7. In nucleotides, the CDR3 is TGTGCCAGCAGCCTAAGCGGGGGTTTTTACAATGAGCAGTTCTTC. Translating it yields CASSLSGGFYNEQFF.

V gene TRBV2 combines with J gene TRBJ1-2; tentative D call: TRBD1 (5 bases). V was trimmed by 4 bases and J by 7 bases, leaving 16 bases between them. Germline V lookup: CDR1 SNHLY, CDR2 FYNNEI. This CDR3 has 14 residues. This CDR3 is CASSVGRASGGYTF. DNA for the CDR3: TGTGCCAGCAGTGTTGGCAGGGCGTCGGGTGGCTACACCTTC.

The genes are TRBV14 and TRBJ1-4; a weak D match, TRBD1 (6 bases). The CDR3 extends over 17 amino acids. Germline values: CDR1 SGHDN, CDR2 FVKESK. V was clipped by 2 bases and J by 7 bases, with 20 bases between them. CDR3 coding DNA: TGTGCCAGCAGCCAATTCACAGGGCGAGGTCCGAGTGAAAAACTGTTTTTT. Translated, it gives CASSQFTGRGPSEKLFF.

Here the CDR3 reads CASSERGLDGYTF. CDR3 DNA sequence: TGTGCCAGCAGTGAGCGGGGGCTAGATGGCTACACCTTC. This chain joins TRBV2 and TRBJ1-2; TRBD1 might be the D (6 bases). Germline loops: CDR1 SNHLY, CDR2 FYNNEI. V gave up 3 bases and J gave up 6 bases, with 11 bases separating them. CDR3 length: 13 amino acids.

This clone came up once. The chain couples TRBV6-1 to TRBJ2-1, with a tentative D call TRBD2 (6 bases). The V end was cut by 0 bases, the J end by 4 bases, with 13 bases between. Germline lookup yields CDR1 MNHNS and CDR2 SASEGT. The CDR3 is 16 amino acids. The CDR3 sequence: CASSEAGTPVYNEQFF. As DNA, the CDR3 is TGTGCCAGCAGTGAAGCGGGGACTCCGGTTTACAATGAGCAGTTCTTC.

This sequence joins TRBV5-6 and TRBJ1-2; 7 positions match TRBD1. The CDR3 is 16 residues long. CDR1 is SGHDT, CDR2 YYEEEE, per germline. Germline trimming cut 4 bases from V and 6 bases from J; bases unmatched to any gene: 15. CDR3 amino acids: CASSRRLGTAPNGYTF. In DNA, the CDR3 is TGTGCCAGCAGCCGACGGTTGGGGACAGCCCCTAATGGCTACACCTTC.

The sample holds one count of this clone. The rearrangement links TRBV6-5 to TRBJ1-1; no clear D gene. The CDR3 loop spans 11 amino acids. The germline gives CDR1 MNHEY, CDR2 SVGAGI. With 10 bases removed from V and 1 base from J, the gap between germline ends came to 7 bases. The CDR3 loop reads CATGPNTEAFF. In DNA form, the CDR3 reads TGTGCCACAGGACCGAACACTGAAGCTTTCTTT.

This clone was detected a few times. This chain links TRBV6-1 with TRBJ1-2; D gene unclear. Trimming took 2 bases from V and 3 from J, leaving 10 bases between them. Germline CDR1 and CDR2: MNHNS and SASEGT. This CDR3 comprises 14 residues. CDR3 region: CASSEMAADYGYTF. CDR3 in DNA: TGTGCCAGCAGTGAAATGGCGGCGGACTATGGCTACACCTTC.

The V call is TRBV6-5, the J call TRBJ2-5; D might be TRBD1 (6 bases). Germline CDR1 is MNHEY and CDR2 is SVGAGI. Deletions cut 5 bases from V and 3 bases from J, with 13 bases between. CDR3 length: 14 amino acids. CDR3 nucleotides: TGTGCCAGCAGTAAGACAGGCCTTGAAGAGACCCAGTACTTC. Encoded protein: CASSKTGLEETQYF.

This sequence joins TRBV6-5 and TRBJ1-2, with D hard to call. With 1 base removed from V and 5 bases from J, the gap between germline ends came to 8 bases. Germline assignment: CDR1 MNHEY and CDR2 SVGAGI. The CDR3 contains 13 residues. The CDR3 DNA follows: TGTGCCAGCAGTTACTTCCGGACTTATGGCTACACCTTC. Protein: CASSYFRTYGYTF.

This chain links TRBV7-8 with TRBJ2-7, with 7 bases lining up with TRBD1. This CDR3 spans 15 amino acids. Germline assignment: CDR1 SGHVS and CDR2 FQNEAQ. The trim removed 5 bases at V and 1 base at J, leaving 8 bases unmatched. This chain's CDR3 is CASSPRQGRSYEQYF. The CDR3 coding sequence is TGTGCCAGCAGCCCCCGACAGGGTCGTTCCTACGAGCAGTACTTC.

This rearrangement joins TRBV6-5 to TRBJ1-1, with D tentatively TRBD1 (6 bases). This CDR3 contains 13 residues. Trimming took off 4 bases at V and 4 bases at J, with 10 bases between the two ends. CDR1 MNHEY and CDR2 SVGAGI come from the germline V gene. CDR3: CASSLGTPTEAFF. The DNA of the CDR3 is TGTGCCAGCAGTTTGGGGACACCCACTGAAGCTTTCTTT.

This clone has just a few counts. The CDR3 DNA reads TGTGCCAGTAGTATCCTGACAGGGGGCTACTATGGCTACACCTTC. Translated, it gives CASSILTGGYYGYTF. This chain joins TRBV19 and TRBJ1-2; 10 nucleotides line up with TRBD1. J was trimmed by 3 bases and V by 3 bases; bases with no gene match: 4. Germline V gene sequence: CDR1 LNHDA, CDR2 SQIVND (reference sequence). The CDR3 has 15 residues.

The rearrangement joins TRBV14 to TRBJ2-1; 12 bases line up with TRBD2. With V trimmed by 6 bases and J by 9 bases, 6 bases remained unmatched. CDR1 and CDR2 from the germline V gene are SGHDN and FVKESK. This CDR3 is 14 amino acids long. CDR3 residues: CASRLAGGPGEQFF. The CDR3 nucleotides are TGTGCCAGCAGGCTAGCGGGAGGGCCGGGTGAGCAGTTCTTC. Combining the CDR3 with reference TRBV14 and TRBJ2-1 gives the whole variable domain EAGVTQFPSHSVIEKGQTVTLRCDPISGHDNLYWYRRVMGKEIKFLLHFVKESKQDESGMPNNRFLAERTGGTYSTLKVQPAELEDSGVYFCASRLAGGPGEQFFGPGTRLTVL.

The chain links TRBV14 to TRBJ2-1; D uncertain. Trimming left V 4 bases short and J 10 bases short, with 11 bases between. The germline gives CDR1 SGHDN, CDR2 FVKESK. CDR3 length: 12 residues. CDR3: CASSRSVGEQFF. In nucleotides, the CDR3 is TGTGCCAGCAGCCGGTCGGTGGGGGAGCAGTTCTTC.

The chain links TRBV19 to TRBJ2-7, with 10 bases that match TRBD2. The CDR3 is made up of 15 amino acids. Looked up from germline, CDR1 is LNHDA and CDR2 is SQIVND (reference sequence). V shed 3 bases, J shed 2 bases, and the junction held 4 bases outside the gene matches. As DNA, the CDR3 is TGTGCCAGTAGTATTCGACTAGCGGGTCCCTACGAGCAGTACTTC. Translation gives CASSIRLAGPYEQYF.

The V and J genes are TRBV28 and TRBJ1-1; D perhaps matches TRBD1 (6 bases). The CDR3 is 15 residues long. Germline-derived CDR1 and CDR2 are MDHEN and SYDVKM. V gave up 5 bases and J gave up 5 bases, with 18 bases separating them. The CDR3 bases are TGTGCCAGCAGTCCCGACAGGAAGGGTCGGACTGAAGCTTTCTTT. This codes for CASSPDRKGRTEAFF. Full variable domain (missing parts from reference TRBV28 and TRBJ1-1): DVKVTQSSRYLVKRTGEKVFLECVQDMDHENMFWYRQDPGLGLRLIYFSYDVKMKEKGDIPEGYSVSREKKERFSLILESASTNQTSMYLCASSPDRKGRTEAFFGQGTRLTVV.

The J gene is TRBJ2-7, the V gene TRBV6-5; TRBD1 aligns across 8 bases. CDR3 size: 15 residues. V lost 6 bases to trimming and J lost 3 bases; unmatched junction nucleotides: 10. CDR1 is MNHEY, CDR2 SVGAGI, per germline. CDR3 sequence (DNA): TGTGCCAGCAGGGGTGGGACAGGCAACCACTACGAGCAGTACTTC. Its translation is CASRGGTGNHYEQYF.

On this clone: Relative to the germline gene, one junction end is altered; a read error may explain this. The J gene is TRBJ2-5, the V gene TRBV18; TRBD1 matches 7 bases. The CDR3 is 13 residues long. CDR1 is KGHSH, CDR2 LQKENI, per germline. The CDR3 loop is CASSPQGQETQYF. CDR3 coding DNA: TGTGCCAGCTCTCCACAGGGGCAAGAGACCCAGTACTTC.

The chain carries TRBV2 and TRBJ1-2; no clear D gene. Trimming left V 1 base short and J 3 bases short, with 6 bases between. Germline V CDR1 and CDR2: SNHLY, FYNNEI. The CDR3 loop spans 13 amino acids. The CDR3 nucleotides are TGTGCCAGCAGTGAAGTAATTGACTATGGCTACACCTTC. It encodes CASSEVIDYGYTF. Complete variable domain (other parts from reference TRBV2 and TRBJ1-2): EPEVTQTPSHQVTQMGQEVILRCVPISNHLYFYWYRQILGQKVEFLVSFYNNEISEKSEIFDDQFSVERPDGSNFTLKIRSTKLEDSAMYFCASSEVIDYGYTFGSGTRLTVV.

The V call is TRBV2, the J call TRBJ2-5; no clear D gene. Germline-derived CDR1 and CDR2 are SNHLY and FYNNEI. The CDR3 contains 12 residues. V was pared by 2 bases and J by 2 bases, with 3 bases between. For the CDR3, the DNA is TGTGCCAGCAGTGAACAGCAAGAGACCCAGTACTTC. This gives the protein CASSEQQETQYF.

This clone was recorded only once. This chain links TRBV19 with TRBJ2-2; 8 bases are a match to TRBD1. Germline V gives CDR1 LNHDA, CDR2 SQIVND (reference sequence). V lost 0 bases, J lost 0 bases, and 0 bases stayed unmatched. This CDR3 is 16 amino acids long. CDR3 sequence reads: CASSIETGANTGELFF. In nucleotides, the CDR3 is TGTGCCAGTAGTATAGAGACAGGGGCGAACACCGGGGAGCTGTTTTTT.

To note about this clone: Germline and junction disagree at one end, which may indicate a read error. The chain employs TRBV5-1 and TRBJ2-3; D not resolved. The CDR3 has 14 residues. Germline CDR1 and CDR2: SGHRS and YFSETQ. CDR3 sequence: CASSIGRSIDTQYF. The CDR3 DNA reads TGCGCCAGCAGTATAGGACGGAGCATAGATACGCAGTATTTT. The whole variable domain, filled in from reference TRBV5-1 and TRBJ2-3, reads KAGVTQTPRYLIKTRGQQVTLSCSPISGHRSVSWYQQTPGQGLQFLFEYFSETQRNKGNFPGRFSGRQFSNSRSEMNVSTLELGDSALYLCASSIGRSIDTQYFGPGTRLTVL.

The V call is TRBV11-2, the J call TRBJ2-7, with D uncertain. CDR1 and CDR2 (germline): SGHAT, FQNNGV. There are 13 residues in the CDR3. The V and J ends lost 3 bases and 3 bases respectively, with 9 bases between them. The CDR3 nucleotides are TGTGCCAGCAGCTTCTCGCAGAACTACGAGCAGTACTTC. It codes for CASSFSQNYEQYF.